What follows are 17 T cell receptor beta chains derived from one specimen sequenced in a study of glioma-infiltrating T cells after dendritic cell vaccination. Sequencing used immunoSEQ multiplex PCR; TCRdb keeps in-frame clones, though not all of them. The data hold 20,000 or so clones, with 70% to 80% observed a single time. The material was blood, obtained before dendritic cell vaccination. These receptors were collected from a human donor with glioblastoma.

The gene calls are TRBV19 and TRBJ1-1; 7 bases align to TRBD1. The junction had 9 bases not matched to a gene; V was cut back by 10 bases and J by 1 base. The CDR3 contains 14 residues. Germline loops: CDR1 LNHDA, CDR2 SQIVND (reference sequence). This chain's CDR3 is CAIKQGNGNTEAFF. CDR3 sequence (DNA): TGTGCCATCAAACAGGGGAATGGGAACACTGAAGCTTTCTTT.

This chain links TRBV9 with TRBJ1-2; 7 positions match TRBD1. The CDR3 sequence is 14 residues long. Germline V gives CDR1 SGDLS, CDR2 YYNGEE. The V and J ends lost 4 bases and 7 bases, in that order; junction bases with no gene match: 10. This CDR3 is CASSSKKGAGGYTF. The CDR3 nucleotides are TGTGCCAGCAGCAGTAAAAAGGGGGCGGGTGGCTACACCTTC.

The chain is built from TRBV11-1 and TRBJ2-7, with 7 positions matching TRBD2. CDR3 length: 14 amino acids. J gave up 6 bases and V 5 bases, and 10 bases lay outside the gene matches. The germline CDR1 and CDR2 sequences are SGHAT and FQDESV (reference sequence). The CDR3 is CASSLLLGTTEQYF. The CDR3 DNA follows: TGTGCCAGCAGCCTACTCCTTGGGACTACCGAGCAGTACTTC.

The V gene is TRBV6-4, the J gene TRBJ2-3, with TRBD2 matching 10 bases. Trimming cost V 6 bases and J 0 bases; bases outside gene matches: 3. The CDR3 has 15 residues. Per the germline V gene, CDR1 is MRHNA and CDR2 is SNTAGT. Written as DNA, the CDR3 is TGTGCCAGCAGCCCGACTAGCGGGAGCACAGATACGCAGTATTTT. Protein: CASSPTSGSTDTQYF.

This sequence joins TRBV2 and TRBJ2-5; 8 bases fit TRBD2. From germline, CDR1 is SNHLY and CDR2 FYNNEI. V was clipped by 2 bases and J by 7 bases; unmatched bases: 9. There are 15 residues in the CDR3. The CDR3 here is CASSESPGLERTQYF. CDR3 bases: TGTGCCAGCAGTGAATCCCCGGGACTAGAACGGACCCAGTACTTC. The full variable domain, its missing parts supplied by reference TRBV2 and TRBJ2-5, is EPEVTQTPSHQVTQMGQEVILRCVPISNHLYFYWYRQILGQKVEFLVSFYNNEISEKSEIFDDQFSVERPDGSNFTLKIRSTKLEDSAMYFCASSESPGLERTQYFGPGTRLLVL.

The genes are TRBV27 and TRBJ2-4; D gene unclear. There are 13 residues in the CDR3. Between the trimmed V and J ends, which lost 2 bases and 8 bases, there was a span of 10 bases. CDR1 and CDR2 (germline): MNHEY, SMNVEV (reference sequence). The CDR3 sequence is CASSLIASDIQYF. The CDR3 DNA reads as TGTGCCAGCAGTTTAATTGCCTCGGACATTCAGTACTTC.

This chain links TRBV5-8 with TRBJ2-5, with TRBD1 matching 11 bases. This CDR3 comprises 16 residues. Per germline, CDR1 SGHTS and CDR2 YDEGEE. V lost 4 bases to trimming and J lost 5 bases; unmatched junction nucleotides: 10. CDR3: CASSLWTGGRGETQYF. The CDR3 bases are TGTGCCAGCAGCCTGTGGACAGGGGGCAGGGGGGAGACCCAGTACTTC.

The chain recombines TRBV28 with TRBJ1-2; no firm D call. The CDR3 sequence is 12 residues long. From germline, CDR1 is MDHEN and CDR2 SYDVKM. V gave up 5 bases and J gave up 4 bases, with 8 bases separating them. CDR3 sequence: CASSPTPYGYTF. Here the CDR3 DNA reads TGTGCCAGCAGTCCGACACCCTATGGCTACACCTTC.

The rearrangement uses TRBV5-1 and TRBJ1-2; 8 bases fit TRBD1. CDR3 length: 14 residues. The trim removed 0 bases at V and 7 bases at J, leaving 5 bases unmatched. Germline CDR1 and CDR2: SGHRS and YFSETQ. The DNA for the CDR3 is TGCGCCAGCAGCTTGGCGCAGGGGGCGGGTGGCTACACCTTC. It yields the protein CASSLAQGAGGYTF.

This rearrangement joins TRBV7-9 to TRBJ2-4; D is possibly TRBD1 (6 bases). Germline loops: CDR1 SEHNR, CDR2 FQNEAQ (reference sequence). V shed 5 bases and J shed 0 bases, with 14 bases lying between them. The CDR3 consists of 16 residues. This CDR3 is CASSLATGLAKNIQYF. The CDR3, as DNA: TGTGCCAGCAGCCTCGCGACAGGCCTAGCCAAAAACATTCAGTACTTC.

This chain links TRBV29-1 with TRBJ2-3, with D possibly TRBD2 on 6 matching bases. With 5 bases removed from V and 1 base from J, the gap between germline ends came to 7 bases. Per the germline V gene, CDR1 is SQVTM and CDR2 is ANQGSEA. There are 12 residues in the CDR3. The CDR3 sequence is CSVPGGTDTQYF. The CDR3 coding sequence is TGCAGCGTTCCGGGGGGCACAGATACGCAGTATTTT.

The V and J genes are TRBV11-1 and TRBJ2-2; 8 positions match TRBD2. Germline CDR1 SGHAT, CDR2 FQDESV (reference sequence). Trimming removed 1 base from V and 6 bases from J; junction bases left unmatched: 7. This CDR3 spans 16 amino acids. CDR3 DNA sequence: TGTGCCAGCAGCTTAGTTGCGGGAGGTTTCGCCGGGGAGCTGTTTTTT. This encodes CASSLVAGGFAGELFF.

J is TRBJ2-7 and V is TRBV9; TRBD1 agrees at 8 bases. The germline CDR1 and CDR2 sequences are SGDLS and YYNGEE. V lost 0 bases to trimming and J lost 1 base; unmatched junction nucleotides: 3. The CDR3 is 15 residues long. The CDR3: CASSVGQGFSYEQYF. The DNA of the CDR3 is TGTGCCAGCAGCGTAGGACAGGGGTTTTCCTACGAGCAGTACTTC.

The rearrangement joins TRBV10-3 to TRBJ1-1; D unclear. The germline CDR1 and CDR2 sequences are ENHRY and SYGVKD. The CDR3 has 15 residues. The ends were cut back, 7 bases at V and 2 bases at J, with 17 bases in the middle. DNA of the CDR3: TGTGCCATCACAGACACCGTCAGCGGTAACACTGAAGCTTTCTTT. Amino acid sequence: CAITDTVSGNTEAFF.

As regards this clone: Distinct nucleotide sequences in the sample also encode this CDR3. The chain employs TRBV14 and TRBJ1-2; unclear D gene. The germline V gene encodes CDR1 SGHDN and CDR2 FVKESK. Trimming took 4 bases from V and 4 from J, leaving 7 bases between them. The CDR3 covers 12 residues. The CDR3 DNA is TGTGCCAGCAGCCCTTCCAGCTATGGCTACACCTTC. Residues: CASSPSSYGYTF.

The chain joins TRBV11-3 to TRBJ2-2; D uncertain. Trimming cost V 1 base and J 3 bases, with 9 bases left between them. The CDR3 totals 15 residues. Germline V CDR1 and CDR2: SGHNT, YENEEA. CDR3 in amino acids: CASSLGIGDTGELFF. CDR3 nucleotide sequence: TGTGCCAGCAGCTTAGGGATAGGAGACACCGGGGAGCTGTTTTTT.

V usage is TRBV30 and J usage is TRBJ2-1; 10 bases fit TRBD2. The CDR3 extends over 15 amino acids. Trimming at V came to 1 base and at J to 6 bases, leaving 6 bases not matched to a gene. Germline CDR1 and CDR2: GTSNPN and SVGIG (reference sequence). CDR3 bases: TGTGCCTGGAGTGACGGGACTAGCGCTCTCAATGAGCAGTTCTTC. Translated: CAWSDGTSALNEQFF. The full variable domain, in which reference TRBV30 and TRBJ2-1 provide the parts outside the CDR3, is SQTIHQWPATLVQPVGSPLSLECTVEGTSNPNLYWYRQAAGRGLQLLFYSVGIGQISSEVPQNLSASRPQDRQFILSSKKLLLSDSGFYLCAWSDGTSALNEQFFGPGTRLTVL.